This T cell receptor beta chain derives from a study of cytomegalovirus exposure and HLA in healthy donors. The ends lost 7 bases at V and 7 bases at J; junction bases unmatched: 8. Germline V gene lookup returns CDR1 SQVTM and CDR2 ANQGSEA. This CDR3 is 13 amino acids long. It was with 60 Vbeta and 13 Jbeta primers that the PCR ran. Profiled with immunoSEQ multiplex PCR; TCRdb holds only in-frame clones, not every one. The profile shows 250,000 to 350,000 clones, around 65% of them singletons. Sequenced: PBMCs. This sequence originates from a female donor in good health and CMV-seronegative. The chain recombines TRBV29-1 with TRBJ2-1; 9 bases fit TRBD2. The chain's CDR3 is CSERTSVQNEQFF. The CDR3 coding sequence is TGCAGCGAGCGGACTAGCGTCCAGAATGAGCAGTTCTTC.